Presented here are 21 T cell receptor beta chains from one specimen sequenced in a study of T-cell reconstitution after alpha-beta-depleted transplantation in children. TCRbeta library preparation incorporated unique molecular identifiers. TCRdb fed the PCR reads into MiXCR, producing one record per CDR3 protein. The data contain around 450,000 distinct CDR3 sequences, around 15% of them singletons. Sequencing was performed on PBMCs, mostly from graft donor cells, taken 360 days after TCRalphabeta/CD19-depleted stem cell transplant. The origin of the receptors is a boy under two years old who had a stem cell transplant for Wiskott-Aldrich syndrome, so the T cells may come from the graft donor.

The DNA of the CDR3 is TGTGCCAGCAGCTTAGCGCGTTTTGGACTAGCGGGACCTATACAAGAGACCCAGTACTTC. Protein: CASSLARFGLAGPIQETQYF. This chain links TRBV11-1 with TRBJ2-5; 12 bases fit TRBD2. The CDR3 totals 20 residues. The germline V gene encodes CDR1 SGHAT and CDR2 FQDESV (reference sequence). V was pared by 0 bases and J by 2 bases, with 13 bases of the junction left unmatched.

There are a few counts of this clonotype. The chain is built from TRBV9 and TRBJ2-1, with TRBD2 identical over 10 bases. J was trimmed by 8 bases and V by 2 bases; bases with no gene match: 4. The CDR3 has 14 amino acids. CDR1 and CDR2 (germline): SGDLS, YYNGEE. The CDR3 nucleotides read TGTGCCAGCAGCGTTACTAGCGGGAACGATGAGCAGTTCTTC. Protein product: CASSVTSGNDEQFF.

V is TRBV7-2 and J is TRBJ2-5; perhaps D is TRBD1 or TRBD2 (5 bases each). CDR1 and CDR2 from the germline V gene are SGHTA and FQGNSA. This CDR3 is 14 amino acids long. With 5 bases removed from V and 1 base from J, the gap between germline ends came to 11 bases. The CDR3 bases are TGTGCCAGCAGCCGGGACCGTTCCCAAGAGACCCAGTACTTC. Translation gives CASSRDRSQETQYF.

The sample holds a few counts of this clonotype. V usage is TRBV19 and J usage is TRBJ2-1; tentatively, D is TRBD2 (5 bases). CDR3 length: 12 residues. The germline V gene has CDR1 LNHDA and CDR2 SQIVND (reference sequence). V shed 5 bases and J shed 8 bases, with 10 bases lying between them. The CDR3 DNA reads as TGTGCCAGTAGTCCCCGGGGTCATGAGCAGTTCTTC. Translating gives CASSPRGHEQFF.

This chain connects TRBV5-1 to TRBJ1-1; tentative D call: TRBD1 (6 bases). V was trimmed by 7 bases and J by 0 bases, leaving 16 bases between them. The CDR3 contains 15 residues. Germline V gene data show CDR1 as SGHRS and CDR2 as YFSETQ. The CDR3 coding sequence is TGCGCCAGCGGCCGGGGGCATTACATGAACACTGAAGCTTTCTTT. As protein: CASGRGHYMNTEAFF.

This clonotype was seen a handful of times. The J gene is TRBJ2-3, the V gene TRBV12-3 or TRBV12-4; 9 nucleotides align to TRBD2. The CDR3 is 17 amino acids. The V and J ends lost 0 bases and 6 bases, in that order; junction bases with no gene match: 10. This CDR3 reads CASSLAGTSRRRDTQYF. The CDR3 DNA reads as TGTGCCAGCAGTTTAGCCGGGACTAGCCGTCGGCGGGATACGCAGTATTTT.

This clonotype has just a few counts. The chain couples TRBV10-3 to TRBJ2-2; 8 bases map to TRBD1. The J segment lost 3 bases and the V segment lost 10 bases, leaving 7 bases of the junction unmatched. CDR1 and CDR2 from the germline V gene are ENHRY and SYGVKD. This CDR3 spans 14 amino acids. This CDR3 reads CATDRGRDTGELFF. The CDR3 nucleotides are TGTGCCACCGACAGGGGACGGGACACCGGGGAGCTGTTTTTT.

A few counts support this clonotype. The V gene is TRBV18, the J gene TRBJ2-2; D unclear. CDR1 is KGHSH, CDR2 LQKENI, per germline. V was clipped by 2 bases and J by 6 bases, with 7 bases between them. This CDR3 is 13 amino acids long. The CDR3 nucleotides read TGTGCCAGCTCACCAGGGATGGCCGGGGAGCTGTTTTTT. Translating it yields CASSPGMAGELFF.

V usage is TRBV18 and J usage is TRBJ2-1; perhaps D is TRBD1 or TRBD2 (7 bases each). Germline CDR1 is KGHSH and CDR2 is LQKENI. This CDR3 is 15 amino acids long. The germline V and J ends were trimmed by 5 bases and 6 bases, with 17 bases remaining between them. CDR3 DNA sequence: TGTGCCAGCTCATCACAGGGGAGGGTAGCCAATGAGCAGTTCTTC. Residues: CASSSQGRVANEQFF.

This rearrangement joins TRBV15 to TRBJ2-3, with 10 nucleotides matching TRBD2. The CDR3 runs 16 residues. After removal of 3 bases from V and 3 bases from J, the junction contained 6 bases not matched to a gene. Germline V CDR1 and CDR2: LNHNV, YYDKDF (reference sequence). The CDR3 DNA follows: TGTGCCACCAGCAGTTATACTAGCGGGATAACAGATACGCAGTATTTT. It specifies CATSSYTSGITDTQYF.

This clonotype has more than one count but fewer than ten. The CDR3 DNA reads as TGTGCCAGCAGCCTAATGAGGGGGCCGCACTACGAGCAGTACTTC. Protein product: CASSLMRGPHYEQYF. V is TRBV7-9 and J is TRBJ2-7, with 7 bases aligning to TRBD1. Germline CDR1 SEHNR, CDR2 FQNEAQ (reference sequence). V dropped 5 bases and J dropped 3; count of bases not matched to a gene: 10. The CDR3 runs 15 residues.

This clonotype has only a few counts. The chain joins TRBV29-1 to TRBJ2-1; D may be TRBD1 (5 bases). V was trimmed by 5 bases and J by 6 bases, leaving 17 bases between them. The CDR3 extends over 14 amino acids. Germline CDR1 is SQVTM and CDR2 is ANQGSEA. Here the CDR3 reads CSVQGLLLGNEQFF. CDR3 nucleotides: TGCAGCGTTCAGGGATTACTCCTCGGCAATGAGCAGTTCTTC.

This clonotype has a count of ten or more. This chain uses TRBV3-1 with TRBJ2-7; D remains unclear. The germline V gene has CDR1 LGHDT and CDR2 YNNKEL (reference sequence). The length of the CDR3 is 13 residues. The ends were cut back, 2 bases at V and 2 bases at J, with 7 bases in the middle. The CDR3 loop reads CASSQLGPYEQYF. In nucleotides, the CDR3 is TGTGCCAGCAGCCAACTAGGACCCTACGAGCAGTACTTC.

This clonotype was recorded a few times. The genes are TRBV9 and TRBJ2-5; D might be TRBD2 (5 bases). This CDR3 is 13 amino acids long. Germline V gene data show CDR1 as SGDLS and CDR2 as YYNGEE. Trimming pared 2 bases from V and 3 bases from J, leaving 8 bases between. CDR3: CASSVSGKETQYF. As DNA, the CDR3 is TGTGCCAGCAGCGTGTCCGGGAAAGAGACCCAGTACTTC.

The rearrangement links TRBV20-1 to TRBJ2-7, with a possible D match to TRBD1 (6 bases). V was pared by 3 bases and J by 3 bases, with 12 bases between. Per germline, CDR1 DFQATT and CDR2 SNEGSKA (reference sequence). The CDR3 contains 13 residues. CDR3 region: CSARRGNGYEQYF. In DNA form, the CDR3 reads TGCAGTGCTAGGAGGGGGAATGGCTACGAGCAGTACTTC.

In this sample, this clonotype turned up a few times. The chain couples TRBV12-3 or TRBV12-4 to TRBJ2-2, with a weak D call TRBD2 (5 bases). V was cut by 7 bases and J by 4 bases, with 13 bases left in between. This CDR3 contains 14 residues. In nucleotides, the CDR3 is TGTGCCAGCAAGAGGCGCGAGGGCACCGGGGAGCTGTTTTTT. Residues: CASKRREGTGELFF.

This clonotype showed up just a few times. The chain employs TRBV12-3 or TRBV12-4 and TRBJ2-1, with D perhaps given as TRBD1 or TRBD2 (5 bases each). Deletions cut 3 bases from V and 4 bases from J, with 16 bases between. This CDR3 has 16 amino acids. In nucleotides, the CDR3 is TGTGCCAGCAGTTTGGGGGAGAGGGCCTGGTACAATGAGCAGTTCTTC. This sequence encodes CASSLGERAWYNEQFF.

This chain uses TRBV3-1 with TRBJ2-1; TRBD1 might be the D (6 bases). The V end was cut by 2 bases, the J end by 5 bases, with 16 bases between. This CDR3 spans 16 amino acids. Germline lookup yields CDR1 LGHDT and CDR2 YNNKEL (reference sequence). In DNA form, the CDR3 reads TGTGCCAGCAGCCAATGGTCGGACAGTCTAAACAATGAGCAGTTCTTC. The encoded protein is CASSQWSDSLNNEQFF.

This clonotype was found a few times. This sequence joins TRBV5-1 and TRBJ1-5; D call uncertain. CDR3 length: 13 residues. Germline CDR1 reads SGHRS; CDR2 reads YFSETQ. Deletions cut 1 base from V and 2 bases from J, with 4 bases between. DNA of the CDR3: TGCGCCAGCAGCTTGTTGGGCAATCAGCCCCAGCATTTT. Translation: CASSLLGNQPQHF.

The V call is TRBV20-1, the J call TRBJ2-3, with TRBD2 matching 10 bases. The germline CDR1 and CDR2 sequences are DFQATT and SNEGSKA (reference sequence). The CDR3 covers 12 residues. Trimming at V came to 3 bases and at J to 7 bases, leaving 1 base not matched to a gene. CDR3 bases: TGCAGTGCTAGGGGACTAGCGTATACGCAGTATTTT. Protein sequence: CSARGLAYTQYF.

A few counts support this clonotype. The CDR3 bases are TGTGCCAGCAGCTCAACAGGGGGAATGAATGAGCAGTTCTTC. Amino acids: CASSSTGGMNEQFF. The chain is built from TRBV9 and TRBJ2-1, with 8 bases aligning to TRBD1. The CDR3 has 14 amino acids. The V gene end was trimmed by 4 bases and the J gene end by 7 bases; junction bases not matched to a gene: 7. Germline V gene lookup returns CDR1 SGDLS and CDR2 YYNGEE. Variable domain in full (rest from reference TRBV9 and TRBJ2-1): DSGVTQTPKHLITATGQRVTLRCSPRSGDLSVYWYQQSLDQGLQFLIQYYNGEERAKGNILERFSAQQFPDLHSELNLSSLELGDSALYFCASSSTGGMNEQFFGPGTRLTVL.